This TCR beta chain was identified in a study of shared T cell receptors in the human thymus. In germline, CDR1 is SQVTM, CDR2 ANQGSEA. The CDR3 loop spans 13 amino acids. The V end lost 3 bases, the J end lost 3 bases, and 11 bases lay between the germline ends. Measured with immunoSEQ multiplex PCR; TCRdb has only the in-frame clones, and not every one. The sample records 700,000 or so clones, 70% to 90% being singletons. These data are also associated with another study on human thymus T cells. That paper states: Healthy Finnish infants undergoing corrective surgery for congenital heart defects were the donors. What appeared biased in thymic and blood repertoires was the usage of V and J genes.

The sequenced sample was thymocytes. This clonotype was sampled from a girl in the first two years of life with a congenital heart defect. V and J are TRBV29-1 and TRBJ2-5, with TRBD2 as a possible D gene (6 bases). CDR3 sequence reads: CSVEKGGKETQYF. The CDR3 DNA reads TGCAGCGTTGAGAAGGGAGGCAAAGAGACCCAGTACTTC.